Reported below is one TCR beta chain. Its antigen is as yet unknown. These data are taken from a study of cytomegalovirus exposure and HLA in healthy donors. The PCR ran on 60 Vbeta and 13 Jbeta primers. TCRdb keeps only in-frame clones here, not all; method: immunoSEQ multiplex PCR. The table includes fewer than 100,000 clones, around four fifths detected once. The CDR3 contains 15 residues. The V gene's germline CDR1 is SGHRS and CDR2 YFSETQ. Losses at the gene ends were 4 bases for V and 4 bases for J; bases not matched to a gene: 10. Findings and caveats of the study: Association of approximately 16,000 TCR beta sequences with HLA alleles was found at 0.05 false discovery rate in a later analysis. Sequencing likely generated an artifact that appeared as a cluster of highly shared sequence variants.

This TCR came from a male donor in good health and CMV-seropositive. The sample was PBMCs. J is TRBJ1-1 and V is TRBV5-1; TRBD1 matches 7 bases. The CDR3 DNA is TGCGCCAGCAGCCTGGACGGACAGGTCTCCACTGAAGCTTTCTTT. It yields the protein CASSLDGQVSTEAFF.